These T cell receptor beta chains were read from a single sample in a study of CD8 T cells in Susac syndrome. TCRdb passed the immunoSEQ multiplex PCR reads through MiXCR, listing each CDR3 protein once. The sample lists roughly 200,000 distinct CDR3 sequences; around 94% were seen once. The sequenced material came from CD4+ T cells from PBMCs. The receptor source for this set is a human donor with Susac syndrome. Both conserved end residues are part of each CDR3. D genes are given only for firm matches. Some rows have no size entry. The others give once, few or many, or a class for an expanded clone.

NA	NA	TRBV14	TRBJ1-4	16	CASSQAHRGGNEKLFF	TGTGCCAGCAGCCAAGCCCATCGTGGGGGAAATGAAAAACTGTTTTTT
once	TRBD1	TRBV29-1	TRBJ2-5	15	CSVEAGTGGWETQYF	TGCAGCGTTGAAGCGGGGACAGGGGGCTGGGAGACCCAGTACTTC
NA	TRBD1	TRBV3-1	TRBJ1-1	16	CASSQRGGGEGAEAFF	TGTGCCAGCAGCCAACGGGGAGGGGGCGAGGGTGCTGAAGCTTTCTTT
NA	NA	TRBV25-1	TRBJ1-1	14	CASQHRGGDTEAFF	TGTGCCAGTCAACACCGGGGGGGGGACACTGAAGCTTTCTTT
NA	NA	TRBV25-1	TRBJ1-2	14	CASSEPRDTYGYTF	TGTGCCAGCAGTGAACCCCGGGACACCTATGGCTACACCTTC
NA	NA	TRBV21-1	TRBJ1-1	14	CASSEVWGGGEAFF	TGTGCCAGCAGCGAGGTATGGGGCGGGGGTGAAGCTTTCTTT
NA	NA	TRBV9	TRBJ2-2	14	CASSEGLLYGELFF	TGTGCCAGCAGCGAGGGTCTGCTTTACGGGGAGCTGTTTTTT
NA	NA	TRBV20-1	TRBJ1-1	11	CSARTQAEAFF	TGCAGTGCTAGGACGCAGGCTGAAGCTTTCTTT
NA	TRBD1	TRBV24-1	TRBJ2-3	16	CATSDSQGVSTDTQYF	TGTGCCACCAGTGATTCACAGGGGGTTAGCACAGATACGCAGTATTTT
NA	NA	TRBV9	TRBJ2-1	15	CASSSLEGGGNEQFF	TGTGCCAGCAGCTCACTGGAGGGGGGCGGGAATGAGCAGTTCTTC
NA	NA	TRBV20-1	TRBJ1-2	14	CSASPRGAGSGYTF	TGCAGTGCTTCGCCCAGGGGTGCTGGGAGTGGCTACACCTTC
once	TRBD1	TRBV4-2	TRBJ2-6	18	CASSQGNRGSSRANVLTF	TGTGCCAGCAGCCAAGGGAACAGGGGTTCCTCTCGGGCCAACGTCCTGACTTTC
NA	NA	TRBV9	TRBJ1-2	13	CASTATWGHGYTF	TGTGCCAGCACCGCGACCTGGGGTCATGGCTACACCTTC
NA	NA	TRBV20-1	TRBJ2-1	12	CSARVGHYEQFF	TGCAGTGCTAGAGTCGGACATTATGAGCAGTTCTTC
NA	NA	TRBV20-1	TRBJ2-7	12	CSARVGGSEQYF	TGCAGTGCTAGAGTGGGCGGCAGCGAGCAGTACTTC
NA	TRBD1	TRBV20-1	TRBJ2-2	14	CSARTGGSAGELFF	TGCAGTGCAAGGACAGGGGGGAGCGCCGGGGAGCTGTTTTTT
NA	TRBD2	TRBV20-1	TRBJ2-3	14	CSALTSGSTDTQYF	TGCAGTGCCTTGACTAGCGGGAGCACAGATACGCAGTATTTT
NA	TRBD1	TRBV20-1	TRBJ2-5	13	CSTLDRGRETQYF	TGCAGTACCCTGGACAGGGGGAGAGAGACCCAGTACTTC
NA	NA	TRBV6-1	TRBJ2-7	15	CASSYSRDNSYEQYF	TGTGCCAGCAGTTATAGCCGGGACAACTCCTACGAGCAGTACTTC
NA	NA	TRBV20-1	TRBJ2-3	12	CSARADTDTQYF	TGCAGTGCTAGGGCGGATACAGATACGCAGTATTTT
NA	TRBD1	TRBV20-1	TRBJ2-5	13	CSASTGFQETQYF	TGCAGTGCCTCGACAGGGTTTCAAGAGACCCAGTACTTC
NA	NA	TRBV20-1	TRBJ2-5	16	CSAREYQGAAGETQYF	TGCAGTGCTAGAGAGTATCAGGGAGCTGCGGGGGAGACCCAGTACTTC
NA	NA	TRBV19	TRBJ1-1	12	CASSMGHEEAFF	TGTGCCAGTAGTATGGGCCACGAAGAAGCTTTCTTT
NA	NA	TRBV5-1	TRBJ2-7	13	CASSLVSGYEQYF	TGCGCCAGCAGCTTGGTCAGTGGATACGAGCAGTACTTC
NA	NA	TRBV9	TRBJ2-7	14	CASSVSPSSYEQYF	TGTGCCAGCAGCGTATCTCCAAGCTCCTACGAGCAGTACTTC
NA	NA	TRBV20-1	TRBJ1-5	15	CSARDLGGYNQPQHF	TGCAGTGCTAGGGACCTCGGGGGATACAATCAGCCCCAGCATTTT
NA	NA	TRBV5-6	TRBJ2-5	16	CASSLLRGKGQETQYF	TGTGCCAGCAGCCTCCTAAGGGGGAAGGGCCAAGAGACCCAGTACTTC
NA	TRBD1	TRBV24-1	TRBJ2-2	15	CATSPRTGSTGELFF	TGTGCCACCAGCCCACGGACAGGGAGCACCGGGGAGCTGTTTTTT
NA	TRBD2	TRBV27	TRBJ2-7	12	CASSFSGNEQYF	TGTGCCAGCAGTTTCAGCGGGAACGAGCAGTACTTC
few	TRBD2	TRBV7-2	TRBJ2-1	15	CASSSGLAAYNEQFF	TGTGCCAGCAGCTCGGGACTAGCGGCTTACAATGAGCAGTTCTTC
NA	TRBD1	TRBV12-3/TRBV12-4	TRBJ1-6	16	CASSETGTGGRSPLHF	TGTGCCAGCAGTGAGACCGGGACAGGGGGCCGATCACCCCTCCACTTT
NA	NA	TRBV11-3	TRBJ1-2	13	CASSFRKNYGYTF	TGTGCCAGCAGCTTCAGGAAAAACTATGGCTACACCTTC
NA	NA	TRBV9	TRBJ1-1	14	CASSAQEGPVSAFF	TGTGCCAGCAGCGCACAGGAGGGGCCTGTTTCAGCTTTCTTT
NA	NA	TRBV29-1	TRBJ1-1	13	CSVAGRGNTEAFF	TGCAGCGTTGCCGGACGGGGTAACACTGAAGCTTTCTTT
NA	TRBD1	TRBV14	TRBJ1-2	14	CASRPTGGPLGYTF	TGTGCCAGCAGACCTACAGGGGGGCCTTTGGGCTACACCTTC
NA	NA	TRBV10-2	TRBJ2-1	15	CASSGRSPGSNEQFF	TGCGCCAGCAGTGGCCGCTCTCCAGGCTCCAATGAGCAGTTCTTC
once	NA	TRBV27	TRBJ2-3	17	CASSLRPGADSTDTQYF	TGTGCCAGCAGTTTACGTCCGGGGGCCGACAGCACAGATACGCAGTATTTT
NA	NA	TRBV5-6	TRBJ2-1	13	CASSLLVAHEQFF	TGTGCCAGCAGCTTGTTAGTGGCCCATGAGCAGTTCTTC
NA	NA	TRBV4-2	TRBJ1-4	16	CASSQTYSATNEKLFF	TGTGCCAGCAGCCAAACCTACAGCGCAACTAATGAAAAACTGTTTTTT
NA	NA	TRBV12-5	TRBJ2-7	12	CASGLGMGEQYF	TGTGCTAGTGGTTTGGGTATGGGCGAGCAGTACTTC
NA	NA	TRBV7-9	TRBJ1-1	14	CASATGTLNTEAFF	TGTGCCAGCGCCACCGGGACCCTGAACACTGAAGCTTTCTTT
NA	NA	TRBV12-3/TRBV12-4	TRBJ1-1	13	CASGVKGASPAFF	TGTGCCAGCGGAGTGAAGGGCGCCAGTCCTGCTTTCTTT
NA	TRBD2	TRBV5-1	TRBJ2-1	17	CASSARTSGGEYNEQFF	TGCGCCAGCAGCGCCAGGACTAGCGGGGGGGAATACAATGAGCAGTTCTTC
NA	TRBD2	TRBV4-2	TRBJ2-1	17	CASSPGLAGGLDNEQFF	TGTGCCAGCAGCCCGGGACTAGCGGGGGGGTTGGACAATGAGCAGTTCTTC
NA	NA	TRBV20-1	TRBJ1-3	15	CSAIRAGYSGNTIYF	TGCAGTGCTATACGAGCGGGGTACTCTGGAAACACCATATATTTT
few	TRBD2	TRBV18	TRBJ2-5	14	CASSTGQRGVTQYF	TGTGCCAGCTCCACGGGACAGCGGGGGGTGACCCAGTACTTC
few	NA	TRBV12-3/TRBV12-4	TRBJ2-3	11	CASRRTDTQYF	TGTGCCAGCCGGCGCACAGATACGCAGTATTTT
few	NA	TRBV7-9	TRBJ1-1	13	CASSLEADTEAFF	TGTGCCAGCAGCTTAGAGGCGGACACTGAAGCTTTCTTT
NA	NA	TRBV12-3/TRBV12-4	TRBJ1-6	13	CASGRTSNSPLHF	TGTGCCAGCGGCAGGACGAGTAATTCACCCCTCCACTTT
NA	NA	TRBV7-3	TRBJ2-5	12	CASSSEDQTQYF	TGTGCCAGCAGCTCGGAGGACCAAACCCAGTACTTC
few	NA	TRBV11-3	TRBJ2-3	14	CASSLAGATDTQYF	TGTGCCAGCAGCTTAGCGGGGGCCACAGATACGCAGTATTTT
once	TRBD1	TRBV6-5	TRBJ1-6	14	CASSSTGANSPLHF	TGTGCCAGCAGCTCCACAGGGGCCAATTCACCCCTCCACTTT
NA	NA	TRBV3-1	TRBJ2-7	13	CASSQRLEGEQYF	TGTGCCAGCAGCCAACGGTTAGAAGGAGAGCAGTACTTC
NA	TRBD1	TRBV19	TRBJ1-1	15	CASSIETGQLTEAFF	TGTGCCAGTAGTATTGAGACAGGGCAGTTGACTGAAGCTTTCTTT
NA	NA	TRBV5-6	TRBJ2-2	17	CASSPLTGSWNTGELFF	TGTGCCAGCAGCCCTCTTACAGGGTCGTGGAACACCGGGGAGCTGTTTTTT
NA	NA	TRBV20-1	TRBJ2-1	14	CSGLWGDSYNEQFF	TGCAGTGGCCTATGGGGGGACTCCTACAATGAGCAGTTCTTC
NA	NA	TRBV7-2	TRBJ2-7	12	CASSQLTHEQYF	TGTGCCAGCAGCCAACTCACACACGAGCAGTACTTC
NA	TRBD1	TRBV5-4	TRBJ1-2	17	CASSSPGQGARIYGYTF	TGTGCCAGCAGCTCACCGGGACAGGGGGCCCGAATCTATGGCTACACCTTC
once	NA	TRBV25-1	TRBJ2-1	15	CASSDSGKPMNEQFF	TGTGCCAGCAGTGATTCCGGGAAGCCTATGAATGAGCAGTTCTTC